These 19 T cell receptor beta chains came from one sample sequenced in a study of T-cell reconstitution after alpha-beta-depleted transplantation in children. During its preparation, the TCRbeta library received unique molecular identifiers. A single record per CDR3 protein comes from TCRdb applying MiXCR to the PCR reads. The sample has some 520,000 distinct CDR3 sequences, 32% seen once. Sequenced material: PBMCs from the stem cell graft donor, taken from the stem cell graft. The receptors stem from a human donor who donated a stem cell graft to a child with aplastic anemia.

J is TRBJ2-3 and V is TRBV20-1, with D unclear. Trimming pared 6 bases from V and 1 base from J, leaving 8 bases between. Looked up from germline, CDR1 is DFQATT and CDR2 is SNEGSKA (reference sequence). The CDR3 spans 12 residues. CDR3 loop: CSAADRTDTQYF. Written as DNA, the CDR3 is TGCAGTGCCGCCGACCGCACAGATACGCAGTATTTT.

The chain carries TRBV5-4 and TRBJ1-4, with D tentatively TRBD1 (6 bases). Germline CDR1 and CDR2: SGHNT and YYREEE (reference sequence). The CDR3 consists of 15 residues. Trimming pared 1 base from V and 7 bases from J, leaving 14 bases between. The CDR3 nucleotides are TGTGCCAGCAGCTTGAACAGGGTAGGCGGTGAAAAACTGTTTTTT. Its protein is CASSLNRVGGEKLFF. The entire variable domain, with the rest obtained from reference TRBV5-4 and TRBJ1-4, is as follows: ETGVTQSPTHLIKTRGQQVTLRCSSQSGHNTVSWYQQALGQGPQFIFQYYREEENGRGNFPPRFSGLQFPNYSSELNVNALELDDSALYLCASSLNRVGGEKLFFGSGTQLSVL.

The rearrangement joins TRBV6-1 to TRBJ2-2; D not resolved. V lost 5 bases to trimming and J lost 4 bases, with 11 bases between them. CDR3 length: 14 residues. Germline V lookup: CDR1 MNHNS, CDR2 SASEGT. CDR3 DNA: TGTGCCAGCAGTCCACCAGGTACCACCGGGGAGCTGTTTTTT. This encodes CASSPPGTTGELFF.

This chain links TRBV27 with TRBJ2-3, with TRBD2 matching over 15 bases. Trimming removed 9 bases from V and 1 base from J; junction bases left unmatched: 11. This CDR3 contains 18 residues. Germline V gene sequence: CDR1 MNHEY, CDR2 SMNVEV (reference sequence). DNA for the CDR3: TGTGCCAGTTCAGGGACTAGCGGGAGGATTGGGGGCACAGATACGCAGTATTTT. Protein product: CASSGTSGRIGGTDTQYF.

CDR3 in amino acids: CASSPSGAYEQYF. Written as DNA, the CDR3 is TGTGCCAGTAGTCCGTCAGGAGCCTACGAGCAGTACTTC. The chain couples TRBV19 to TRBJ2-7, with D unresolved. Germline values: CDR1 LNHDA, CDR2 SQIVND (reference sequence). Trimming removed 5 bases at V and 2 bases at J, with 10 bases between. The CDR3 is made up of 13 amino acids.

This clonotype was counted between two and nine times. CDR3 nucleotides: TGTGCCAGCTCACCGGGACATCTCTCCTACGAGCAGTACTTC. Protein product: CASSPGHLSYEQYF. The chain carries TRBV18 and TRBJ2-7; tentatively, D is TRBD1 (6 bases). CDR3 length equals 14 residues. The V end lost 3 bases, the J end lost 0 bases, and 9 bases lay between the germline ends. CDR1 KGHSH and CDR2 LQKENI come from the germline V gene.

The rearrangement uses TRBV5-1 and TRBJ2-1; 12 bases align to TRBD2. Trimming removed 5 bases from V and 10 bases from J; junction bases left unmatched: 13. The CDR3 is 16 amino acids. CDR1 is SGHRS, CDR2 YFSETQ, per germline. The CDR3 loop is CASRSDTSGRPGEQFF. The CDR3 bases are TGCGCCAGCAGGTCTGATACTAGCGGGAGGCCGGGGGAGCAGTTCTTC.

The V gene is TRBV4-3, the J gene TRBJ2-3, with 8 nucleotides matching TRBD2. Germline V lookup: CDR1 LGHNA, CDR2 YSLEER. This CDR3 comprises 15 residues. J gave up 4 bases and V 4 bases, and 7 bases lay outside the gene matches. The CDR3 sequence is CASSLLAERADTQYF. The CDR3 region has the DNA TGCGCCAGCAGCCTACTAGCGGAAAGGGCAGATACGCAGTATTTT.

This clonotype came up a few times. The chain recombines TRBV7-3 with TRBJ1-1; D is undetermined. V lost 4 bases and J lost 4, with 10 bases in between. Germline assignment: CDR1 SGHTA and CDR2 FQGTGA. The CDR3 length is 13 residues. CDR3: CASSYNGPTEAFF. CDR3 nucleotide sequence: TGTGCCAGCAGCTACAACGGGCCCACTGAAGCTTTCTTT.

This clonotype came up a few times. V gene TRBV18 combines with J gene TRBJ1-1; 7 positions match TRBD1. V gave up 0 bases and J gave up 1 base; unmatched junction bases: 2. This CDR3 region has 15 residues. Germline assignment: CDR1 KGHSH and CDR2 LQKENI. The CDR3 DNA follows: TGTGCCAGCTCACCACCGGGACAGCAGAACACTGAAGCTTTCTTT. It encodes CASSPPGQQNTEAFF.

V is TRBV18 and J is TRBJ1-1; D gene uncertain. The CDR3 has 14 amino acids. Per the germline V gene, CDR1 is KGHSH and CDR2 is LQKENI. The ends were cut back, 2 bases at V and 1 base at J, with 8 bases in the middle. CDR3 in amino acids: CASSPGSGNTEAFF. CDR3 sequence (DNA): TGTGCCAGCTCACCAGGGTCGGGGAACACTGAAGCTTTCTTT.

The rearrangement links TRBV27 to TRBJ1-4; possibly TRBD1 for D (5 bases). V lost 5 bases and J lost 4, with 17 bases in between. CDR3 length equals 16 residues. Per germline, CDR1 MNHEY and CDR2 SMNVEV (reference sequence). The CDR3, as DNA: TGTGCCAGCAGTCTAGGGACGTCCATAGGTAATGAAAAACTGTTTTTT. Amino acid sequence: CASSLGTSIGNEKLFF. The full variable domain, with the rest looked up from reference TRBV27 and TRBJ1-4, is EAQVTQNPRYLITVTGKKLTVTCSQNMNHEYMSWYRQDPGLGLRQIYYSMNVEVTDKGDVPEGYKVSRKEKRNFPLILESPSPNQTSLYFCASSLGTSIGNEKLFFGSGTQLSVL.

This clonotype showed up just a few times. The rearrangement uses TRBV28 and TRBJ2-7; no firm D call. The CDR3 is made up of 12 amino acids. The germline V and J ends were trimmed by 0 bases and 7 bases, with 7 bases remaining between them. The germline CDR1 and CDR2 sequences are MDHEN and SYDVKM. CDR3 coding DNA: TGTGCCAGCAGTTTATGGGGCGAAGAGCAGTACTTC. This gives the protein CASSLWGEEQYF.

The chain employs TRBV2 and TRBJ2-1; D unclear. CDR1 is SNHLY and CDR2 is FYNNEI in the germline V gene. The ends were cut back, 6 bases at V and 10 bases at J, with 19 bases in the middle. The CDR3 spans 14 residues. In DNA form, the CDR3 reads TGTGCCAGCAGGACAAGCGATTCGCTACACGAGCAGTTCTTC. Its translation is CASRTSDSLHEQFF.

This clonotype was recorded a few times. The rearrangement links TRBV7-2 to TRBJ2-7; D unresolved. The V gene's germline CDR1 is SGHTA and CDR2 FQGNSA. The CDR3 totals 17 residues. The V gene lost 1 base and the J gene lost 4 bases, with 20 bases spanning the gap. The CDR3 sequence is CASSLVVRQDDPYEQYF. DNA for the CDR3: TGTGCCAGCAGCTTAGTAGTCCGGCAGGACGACCCGTACGAGCAGTACTTC. Full variable domain (remainder filled in from reference TRBV7-2 and TRBJ2-7): GAGVSQSPSNKVTEKGKDVELRCDPISGHTALYWYRQSLGQGLEFLIYFQGNSAPDKSGLPSDRFSAERTGGSVSTLTIQRTQQEDSAVYLCASSLVVRQDDPYEQYFGPGTRLTVT.

The table lists this clonotype with a few counts. The chain recombines TRBV28 with TRBJ1-3; TRBD1 matches at 8 bases. J was trimmed by 0 bases and V by 6 bases; bases with no gene match: 7. CDR1 is MDHEN, CDR2 SYDVKM, per germline. The CDR3 is 16 residues long. CDR3 sequence (DNA): TGTGCCAGCAGCACCAGGACAGGGCACTCTGGAAACACCATATATTTT. Its protein product is CASSTRTGHSGNTIYF.

The chain recombines TRBV12-3 or TRBV12-4 with TRBJ2-7; 10 bases align to TRBD2. Trimming at V came to 1 base and at J to 2 bases, leaving 2 bases not matched to a gene. The CDR3 sequence is 15 residues long. The CDR3 is CASSLGTSGPYEQYV. As DNA, the CDR3 is TGTGCCAGCAGTTTAGGGACTAGCGGACCCTACGAGCAGTACGTC.

This chain uses TRBV7-8 with TRBJ2-1; perhaps TRBD1 as D (6 bases). Germline-derived CDR1 and CDR2 are SGHVS and FQNEAQ. This CDR3 is 14 amino acids long. With 5 bases removed from V and 2 bases from J, the gap between germline ends came to 10 bases. CDR3 region: CASSLRQAYNEQFF. CDR3 DNA sequence: TGTGCCAGCAGCCTTAGACAGGCCTACAATGAGCAGTTCTTC. Variable domain in full (rest from reference TRBV7-8 and TRBJ2-1): GAGVSQSPRYKVAKRGQDVALRCDPISGHVSLFWYQQALGQGPEFLTYFQNEAQLDKSGLPSDRFFAERPEGSVSTLKIQRTQQEDSAVYLCASSLRQAYNEQFFGPGTRLTVL.

V gene TRBV7-8 combines with J gene TRBJ2-3; 10 bases agree with TRBD2. Germline CDR1 reads SGHVS; CDR2 reads FQNEAQ. V gave up 1 base and J gave up 0 bases; unmatched junction bases: 4. The CDR3 totals 17 residues. CDR3 loop: CASSLGGTSDSTDTQYF. CDR3 nucleotides: TGTGCCAGCAGCTTAGGGGGGACTAGCGATAGCACAGATACGCAGTATTTT.